This T cell receptor (beta chain) was sequenced during a study of cytotoxic CD8 clonotypes in ibrutinib-treated CLL. CDR3 length: 13 amino acids. Germline V gene sequence: CDR1 SNHLY, CDR2 FYNNEI. V was clipped by 3 bases and J by 10 bases, with 12 bases between them. The table came from immunoSEQ multiplex PCR; TCRdb's copy has only in-frame clones and leaves some out. This sample has 300,000 or so clones, with around 66% found just once. The chain recombines TRBV2 with TRBJ2-2; unclear D gene. The clonotype originates from a human donor with chronic lymphocytic leukemia. Source: PBMCs, taken after 36 months of ibrutinib treatment. CDR3 amino acids: CASSETRVEELFF. The CDR3 DNA is TGTGCCAGCAGTGAGACCCGGGTGGAGGAGCTGTTTTTT. The entire variable domain, with the rest obtained from reference TRBV2 and TRBJ2-2, is as follows: EPEVTQTPSHQVTQMGQEVILRCVPISNHLYFYWYRQILGQKVEFLVSFYNNEISEKSEIFDDQFSVERPDGSNFTLKIRSTKLEDSAMYFCASSETRVEELFFGEGSRLTVL.